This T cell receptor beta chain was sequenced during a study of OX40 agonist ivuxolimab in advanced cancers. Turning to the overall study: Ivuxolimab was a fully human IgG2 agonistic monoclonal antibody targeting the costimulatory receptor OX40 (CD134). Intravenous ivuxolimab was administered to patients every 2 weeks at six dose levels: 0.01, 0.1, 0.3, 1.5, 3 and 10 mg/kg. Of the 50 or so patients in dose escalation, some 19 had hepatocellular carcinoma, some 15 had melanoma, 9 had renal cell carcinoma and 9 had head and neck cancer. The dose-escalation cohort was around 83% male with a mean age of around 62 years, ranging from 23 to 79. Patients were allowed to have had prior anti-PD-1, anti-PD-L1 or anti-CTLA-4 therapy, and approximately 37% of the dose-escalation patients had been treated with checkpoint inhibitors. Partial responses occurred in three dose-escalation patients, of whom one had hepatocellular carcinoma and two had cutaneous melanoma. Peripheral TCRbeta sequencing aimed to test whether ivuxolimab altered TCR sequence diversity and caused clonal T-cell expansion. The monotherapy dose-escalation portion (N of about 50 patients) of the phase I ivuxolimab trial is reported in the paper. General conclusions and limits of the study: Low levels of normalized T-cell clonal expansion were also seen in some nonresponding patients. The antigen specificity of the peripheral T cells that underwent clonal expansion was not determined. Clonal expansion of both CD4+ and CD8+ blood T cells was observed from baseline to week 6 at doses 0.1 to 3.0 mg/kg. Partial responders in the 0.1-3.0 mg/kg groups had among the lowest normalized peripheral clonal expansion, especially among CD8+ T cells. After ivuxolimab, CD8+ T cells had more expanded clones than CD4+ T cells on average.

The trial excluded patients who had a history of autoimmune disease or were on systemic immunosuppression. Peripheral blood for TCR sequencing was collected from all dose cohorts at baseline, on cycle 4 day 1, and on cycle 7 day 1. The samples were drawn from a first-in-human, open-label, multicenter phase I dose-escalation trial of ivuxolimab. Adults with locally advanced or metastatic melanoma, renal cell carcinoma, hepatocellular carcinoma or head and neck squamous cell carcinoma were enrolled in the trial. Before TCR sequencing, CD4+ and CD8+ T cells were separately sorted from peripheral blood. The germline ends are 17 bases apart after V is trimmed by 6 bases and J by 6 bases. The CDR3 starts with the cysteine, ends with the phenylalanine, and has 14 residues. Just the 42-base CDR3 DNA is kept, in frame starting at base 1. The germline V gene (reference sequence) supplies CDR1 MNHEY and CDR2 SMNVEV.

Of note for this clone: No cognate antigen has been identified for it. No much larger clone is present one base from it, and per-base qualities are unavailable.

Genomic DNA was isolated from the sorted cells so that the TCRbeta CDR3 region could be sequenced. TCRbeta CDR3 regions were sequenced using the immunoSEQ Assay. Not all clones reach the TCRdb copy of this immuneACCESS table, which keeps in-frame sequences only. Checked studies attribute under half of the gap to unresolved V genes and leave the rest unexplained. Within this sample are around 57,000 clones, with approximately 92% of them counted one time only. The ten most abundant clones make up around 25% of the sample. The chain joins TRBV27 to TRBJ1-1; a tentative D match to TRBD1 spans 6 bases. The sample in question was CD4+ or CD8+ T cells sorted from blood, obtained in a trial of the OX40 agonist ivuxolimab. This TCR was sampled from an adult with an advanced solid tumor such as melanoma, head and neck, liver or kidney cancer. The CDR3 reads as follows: CASRHGGGFPEAFF. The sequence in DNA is TGTGCCAGCAGGCACGGGGGCGGTTTTCCTGAAGCTTTCTTT.